This T cell receptor (beta chain) was found in a study of CD8+CD57+ T cells in acquired aplastic anemia. Study details: Mean yield of DNA from sorted CD4+ and CD8+ cells was 2.5 to 4 ug. Study conclusions and caveats: A set of 25 to 30 CD8+ CDR3 sequences was shared between patients and controls, and these sequences appeared highly expressed in patients.

Germline loops: CDR1 SGHAT, CDR2 FQNNGV. The CDR3 length is 11 residues. V lost 5 bases, J lost 7 bases, and 6 bases lay in between. Patients sequenced had flow cytometry evidence of CD8+CD57+ cell expansion. Blood was sampled before the patients had received any therapy. The template for TCR beta VDJ and CDR3 sequence profiling was genomic DNA. TCRdb independently ran MiXCR on the reads; one entry per CDR3 protein. The sample has roughly 240,000 distinct CDR3 sequences, approximately 45% seen once. Of note for this clonotype: Its specificity is unknown.

This TCR derives from a human donor with aplastic anemia. Sequenced sample: sorted CD4+, CD8+, or CD8+CD57+ T cells (not recorded which) from PBMCs. The rearrangement uses TRBV11-2 and TRBJ2-1; D unresolved. CDR3 sequence: CASSVANEQFF. The CDR3 DNA is TGTGCCAGCAGCGTCGCGAATGAGCAGTTCTTC.